This T cell receptor beta chain comes out of a study of blood T cell repertoires in COVID-19. As for the study in general: The United States, Italy and Spain provided the acute and convalescent COVID-19 samples.

Original analysis: Estimation of nucleated cell counts was performed using reference gene primer amplification. TCRdb's copy holds only in-frame clones and misses some; the assay was immunoSEQ multiplex PCR. That table is the source of V, J and clone size, and D and trimming were worked out from the DNA. The sample contains over 90,000 clones, 87% of which appear only once. This CDR3 comprises 14 residues. The germline V and J ends were trimmed by 5 bases and 1 base, with 11 bases remaining between them. Germline loops: CDR1 SEHNR, CDR2 FQNEAQ (reference sequence). The TCR comes from a woman aged 50 to 65 with COVID-19, enrolled during active disease. The chain combines TRBV7-9 with TRBJ2-5; the D gene is possibly TRBD2 (6 bases). Input material: peripheral blood. The CDR3 loop reads CASSPYGGQETQYF. CDR3 sequence (DNA): TGTGCCAGCAGCCCATACGGGGGCCAAGAGACCCAGTACTTC.